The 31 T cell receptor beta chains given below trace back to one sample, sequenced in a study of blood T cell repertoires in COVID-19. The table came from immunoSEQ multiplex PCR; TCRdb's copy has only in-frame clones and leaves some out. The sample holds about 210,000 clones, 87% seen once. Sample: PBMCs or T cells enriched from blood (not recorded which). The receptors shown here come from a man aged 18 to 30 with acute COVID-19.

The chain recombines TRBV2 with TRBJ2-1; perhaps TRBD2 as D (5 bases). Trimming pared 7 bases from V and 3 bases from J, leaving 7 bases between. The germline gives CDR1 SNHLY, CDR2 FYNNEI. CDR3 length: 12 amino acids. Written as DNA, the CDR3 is TGTGCCAGCAAGAGGGACTACAATGAGCAGTTCTTC. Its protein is CASKRDYNEQFF.

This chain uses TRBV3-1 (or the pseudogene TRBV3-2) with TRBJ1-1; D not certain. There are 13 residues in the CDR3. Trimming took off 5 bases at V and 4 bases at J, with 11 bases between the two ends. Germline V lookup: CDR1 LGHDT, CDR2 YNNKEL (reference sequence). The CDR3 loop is CASSGRPSTEAFF. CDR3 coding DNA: TGTGCCAGCAGCGGGAGGCCATCCACTGAAGCTTTCTTT.

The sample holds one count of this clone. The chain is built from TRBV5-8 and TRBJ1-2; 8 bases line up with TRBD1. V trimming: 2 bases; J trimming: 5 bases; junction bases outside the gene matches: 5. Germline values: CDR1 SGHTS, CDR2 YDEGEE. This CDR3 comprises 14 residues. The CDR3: CASSFQGALYGYTF. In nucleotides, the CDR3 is TGTGCCAGCAGCTTTCAGGGGGCGCTTTATGGCTACACCTTC.

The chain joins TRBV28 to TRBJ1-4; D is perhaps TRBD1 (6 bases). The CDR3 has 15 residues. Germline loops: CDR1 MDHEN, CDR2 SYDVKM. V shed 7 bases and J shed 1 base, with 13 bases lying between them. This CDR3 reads CASKLQGETNEKLFF. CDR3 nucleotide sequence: TGTGCCAGCAAATTACAGGGTGAAACTAATGAAAAACTGTTTTTT.

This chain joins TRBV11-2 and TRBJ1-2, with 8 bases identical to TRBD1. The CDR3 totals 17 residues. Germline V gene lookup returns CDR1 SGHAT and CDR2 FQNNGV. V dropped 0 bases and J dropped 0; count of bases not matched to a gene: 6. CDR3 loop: CASSLESRGPSNYGYTF. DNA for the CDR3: TGTGCCAGCAGCTTAGAGAGCAGGGGGCCGTCTAACTATGGCTACACCTTC.

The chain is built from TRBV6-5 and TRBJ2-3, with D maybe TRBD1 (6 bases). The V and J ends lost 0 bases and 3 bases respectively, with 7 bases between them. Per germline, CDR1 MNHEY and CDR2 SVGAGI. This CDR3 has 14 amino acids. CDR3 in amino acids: CASSYSGTTDTQYF. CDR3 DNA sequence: TGTGCCAGCAGTTACTCCGGGACAACAGATACGCAGTATTTT.

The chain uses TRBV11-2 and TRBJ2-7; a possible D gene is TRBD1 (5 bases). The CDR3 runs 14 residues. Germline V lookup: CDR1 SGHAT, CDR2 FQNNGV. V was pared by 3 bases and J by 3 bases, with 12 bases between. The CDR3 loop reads CASSFTGAGYEQYF. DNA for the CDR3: TGTGCCAGCAGCTTTACAGGCGCTGGCTACGAGCAGTACTTC. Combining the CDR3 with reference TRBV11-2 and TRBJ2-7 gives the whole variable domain EAGVAQSPRYKIIEKRQSVAFWCNPISGHATLYWYQQILGQGPKLLIQFQNNGVVDDSQLPKDRFSAERLKGVDSTLKIQPAKLEDSAVYLCASSFTGAGYEQYFGPGTRLTVT.

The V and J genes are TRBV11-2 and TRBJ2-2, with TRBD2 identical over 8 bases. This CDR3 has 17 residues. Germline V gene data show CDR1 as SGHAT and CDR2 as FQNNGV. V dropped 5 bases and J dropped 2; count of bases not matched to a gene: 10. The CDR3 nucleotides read TGTGCCAGCAGCCTCCGGGGGGGAGCGGGTAACACCGGGGAGCTGTTTTTT. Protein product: CASSLRGGAGNTGELFF.

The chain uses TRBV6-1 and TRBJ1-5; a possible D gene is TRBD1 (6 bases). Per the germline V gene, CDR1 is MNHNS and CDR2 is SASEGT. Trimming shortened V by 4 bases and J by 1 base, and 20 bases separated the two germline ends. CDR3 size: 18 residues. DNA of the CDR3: TGTGCCAGCAGTGTTGTAGACAGGACCCTGCCAAGCAATCAGCCCCAGCATTTT. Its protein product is CASSVVDRTLPSNQPQHF.

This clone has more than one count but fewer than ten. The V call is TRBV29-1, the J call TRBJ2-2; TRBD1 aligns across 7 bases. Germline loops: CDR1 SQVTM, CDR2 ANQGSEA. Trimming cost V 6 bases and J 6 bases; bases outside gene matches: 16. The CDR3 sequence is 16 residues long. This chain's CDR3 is CSVAALGTDIAGELFF. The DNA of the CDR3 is TGCAGCGTCGCTGCCCTTGGGACAGACATCGCCGGGGAGCTGTTTTTT.

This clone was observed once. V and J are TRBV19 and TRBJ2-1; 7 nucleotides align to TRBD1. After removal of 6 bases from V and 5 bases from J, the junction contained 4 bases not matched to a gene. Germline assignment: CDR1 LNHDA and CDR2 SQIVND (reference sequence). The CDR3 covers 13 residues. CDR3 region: CASSTGQNNEQFF. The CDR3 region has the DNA TGTGCCAGTAGCACGGGACAGAACAATGAGCAGTTCTTC. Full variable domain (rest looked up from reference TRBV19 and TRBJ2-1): DGGITQSPKYLFRKEGQNVTLSCEQNLNHDAMYWYRQDPGQGLRLIYYSQIVNDFQKGDIAEGYSVSREKKESFPLTVTSAQKNPTAFYLCASSTGQNNEQFFGPGTRLTVL.

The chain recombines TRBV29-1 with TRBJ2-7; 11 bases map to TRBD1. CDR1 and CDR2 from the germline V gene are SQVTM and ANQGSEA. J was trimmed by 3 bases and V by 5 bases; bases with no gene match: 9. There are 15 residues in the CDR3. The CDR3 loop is CSVLRRDRGNYEQYF. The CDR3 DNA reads TGCAGCGTTCTAAGACGGGACAGGGGGAACTACGAGCAGTACTTC.

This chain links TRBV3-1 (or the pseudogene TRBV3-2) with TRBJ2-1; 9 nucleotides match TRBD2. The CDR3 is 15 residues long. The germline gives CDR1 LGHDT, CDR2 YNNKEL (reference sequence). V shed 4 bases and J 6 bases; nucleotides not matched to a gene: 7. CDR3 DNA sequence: TGTGCCAGCAGCCGAACTAGCGGGCAAGTCAATGAGCAGTTCTTC. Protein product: CASSRTSGQVNEQFF.

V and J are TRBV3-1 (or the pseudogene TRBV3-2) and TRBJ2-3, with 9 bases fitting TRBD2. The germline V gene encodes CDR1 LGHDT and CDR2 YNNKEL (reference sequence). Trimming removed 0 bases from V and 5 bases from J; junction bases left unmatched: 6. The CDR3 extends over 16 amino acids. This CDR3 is CASSQDLAGALDTQYF. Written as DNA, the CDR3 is TGTGCCAGCAGCCAAGATTTAGCGGGAGCATTAGATACGCAGTATTTT.

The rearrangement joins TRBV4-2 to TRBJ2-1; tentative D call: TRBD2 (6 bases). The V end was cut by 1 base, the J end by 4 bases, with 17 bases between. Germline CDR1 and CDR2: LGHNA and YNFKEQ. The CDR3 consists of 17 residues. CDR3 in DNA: TGTGCCAGCAGCCAAGGCGGGGATCTAGTACCTTACAATGAGCAGTTCTTC. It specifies CASSQGGDLVPYNEQFF.

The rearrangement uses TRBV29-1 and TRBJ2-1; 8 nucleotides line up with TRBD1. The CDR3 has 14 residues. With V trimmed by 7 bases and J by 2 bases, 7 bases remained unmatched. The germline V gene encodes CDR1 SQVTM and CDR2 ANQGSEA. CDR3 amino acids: CSARDRPTYNEQFF. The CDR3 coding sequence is TGCAGCGCGAGGGACAGGCCCACCTACAATGAGCAGTTCTTC.

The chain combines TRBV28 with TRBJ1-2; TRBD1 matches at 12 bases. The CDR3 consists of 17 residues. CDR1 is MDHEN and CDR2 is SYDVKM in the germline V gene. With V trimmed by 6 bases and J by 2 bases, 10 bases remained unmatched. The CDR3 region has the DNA TGTGCCAGCAGCCGCAGCCGGGACAGGGGGCGGAACTATGGCTACACCTTC. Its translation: CASSRSRDRGRNYGYTF.

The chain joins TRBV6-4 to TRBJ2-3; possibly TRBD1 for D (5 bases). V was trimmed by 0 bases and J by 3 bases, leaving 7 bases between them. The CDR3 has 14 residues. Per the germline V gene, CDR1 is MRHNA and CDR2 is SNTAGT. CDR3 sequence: CASSDSKGTDTQYF. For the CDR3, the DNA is TGTGCCAGCAGTGACTCTAAGGGGACAGATACGCAGTATTTT.

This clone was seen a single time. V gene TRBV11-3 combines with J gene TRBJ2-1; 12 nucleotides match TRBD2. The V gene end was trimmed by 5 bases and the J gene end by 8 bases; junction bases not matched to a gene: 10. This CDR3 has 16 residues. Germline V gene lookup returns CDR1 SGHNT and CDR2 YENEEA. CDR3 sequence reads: CASSPPLAGGPYEQFF. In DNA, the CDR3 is TGTGCCAGCAGCCCCCCCCTAGCGGGAGGGCCCTATGAGCAGTTCTTC.

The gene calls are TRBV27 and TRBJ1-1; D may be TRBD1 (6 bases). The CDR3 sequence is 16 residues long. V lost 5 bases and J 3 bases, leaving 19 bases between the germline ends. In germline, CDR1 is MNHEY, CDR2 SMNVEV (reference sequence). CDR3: CASSPQGAGVHTEAFF. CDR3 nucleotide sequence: TGTGCCAGCAGTCCCCAAGGGGCAGGGGTGCACACTGAAGCTTTCTTT.

CDR3: CASSETQEGRNYGYTF. Written as DNA, the CDR3 is TGTGCCAGCAGCGAGACGCAGGAGGGGCGTAACTATGGCTACACCTTC. The chain couples TRBV9 to TRBJ1-2; perhaps TRBD1 as D (5 bases). The CDR3 has 16 residues. From germline, CDR1 is SGDLS and CDR2 YYNGEE. Trimming removed 3 bases at V and 1 base at J, with 16 bases between.

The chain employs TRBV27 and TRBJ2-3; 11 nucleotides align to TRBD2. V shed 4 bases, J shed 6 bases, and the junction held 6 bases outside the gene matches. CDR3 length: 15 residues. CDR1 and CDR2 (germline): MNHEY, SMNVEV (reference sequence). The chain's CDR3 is CASSSLAGESDTQYF. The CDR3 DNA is TGTGCCAGCAGTTCACTAGCGGGAGAAAGTGATACGCAGTATTTT.

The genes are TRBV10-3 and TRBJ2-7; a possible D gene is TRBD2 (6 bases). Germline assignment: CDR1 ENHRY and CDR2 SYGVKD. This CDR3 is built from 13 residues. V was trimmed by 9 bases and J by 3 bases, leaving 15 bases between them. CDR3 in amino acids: CAIRDLRDYEQYF. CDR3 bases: TGTGCCATTAGGGACTTGAGGGACTACGAGCAGTACTTC.

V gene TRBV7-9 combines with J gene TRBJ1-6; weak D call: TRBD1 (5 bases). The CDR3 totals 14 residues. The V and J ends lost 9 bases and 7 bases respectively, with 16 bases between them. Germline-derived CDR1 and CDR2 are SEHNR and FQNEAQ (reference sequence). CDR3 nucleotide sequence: TGTGCCAGTACACTCGGGGGGACGAATTCACCCCTCCACTTT. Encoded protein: CASTLGGTNSPLHF.

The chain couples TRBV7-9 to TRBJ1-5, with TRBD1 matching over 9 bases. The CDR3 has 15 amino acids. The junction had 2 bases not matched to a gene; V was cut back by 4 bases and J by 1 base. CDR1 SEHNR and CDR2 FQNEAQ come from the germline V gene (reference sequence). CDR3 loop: CASSWDRESNQPQHF. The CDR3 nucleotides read TGTGCCAGCAGCTGGGACAGGGAAAGCAATCAGCCCCAGCATTTT.

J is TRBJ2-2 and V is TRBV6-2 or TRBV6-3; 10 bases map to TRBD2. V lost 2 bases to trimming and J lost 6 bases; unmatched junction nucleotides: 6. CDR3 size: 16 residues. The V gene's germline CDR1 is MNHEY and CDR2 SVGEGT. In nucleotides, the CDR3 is TGTGCCAGCAGTTACCAGATAGCGGGAGGTCCCGGGGAGCTGTTTTTT. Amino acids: CASSYQIAGGPGELFF.

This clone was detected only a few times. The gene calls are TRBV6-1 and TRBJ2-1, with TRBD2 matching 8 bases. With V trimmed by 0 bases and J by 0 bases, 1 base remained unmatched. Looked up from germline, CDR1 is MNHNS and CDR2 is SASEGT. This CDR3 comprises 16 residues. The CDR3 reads CASSEAAGGSYNEQFF. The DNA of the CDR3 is TGTGCCAGCAGTGAAGCGGCGGGAGGCTCCTACAATGAGCAGTTCTTC.

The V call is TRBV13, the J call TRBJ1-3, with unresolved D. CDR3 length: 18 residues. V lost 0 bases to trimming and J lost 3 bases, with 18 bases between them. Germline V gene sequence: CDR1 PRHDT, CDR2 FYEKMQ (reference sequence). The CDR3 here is CASSLGYASIRDGNTIYF. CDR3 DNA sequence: TGTGCCAGCAGCTTAGGCTACGCCTCGATCCGGGATGGAAACACCATATATTTT.

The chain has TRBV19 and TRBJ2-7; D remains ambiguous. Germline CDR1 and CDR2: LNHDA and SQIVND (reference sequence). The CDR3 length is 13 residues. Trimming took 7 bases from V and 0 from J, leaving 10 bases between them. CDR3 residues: CASKESASYEQYF. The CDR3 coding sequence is TGTGCCAGTAAGGAGTCAGCCTCCTACGAGCAGTACTTC.

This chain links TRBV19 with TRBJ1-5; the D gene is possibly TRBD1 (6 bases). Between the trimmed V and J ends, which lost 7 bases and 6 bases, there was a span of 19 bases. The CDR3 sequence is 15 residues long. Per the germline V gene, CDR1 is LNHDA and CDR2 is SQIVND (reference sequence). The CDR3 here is CASIPPGGSFQPQHF. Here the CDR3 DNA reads TGTGCCAGTATCCCTCCGGGGGGCAGTTTTCAGCCCCAGCATTTT.

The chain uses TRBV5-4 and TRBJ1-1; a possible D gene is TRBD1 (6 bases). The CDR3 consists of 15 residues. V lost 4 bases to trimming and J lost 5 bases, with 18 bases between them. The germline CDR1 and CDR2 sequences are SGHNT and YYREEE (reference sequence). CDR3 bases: TGTGCCAGCAGCCCCGGGGGGGCCTCGGGGACTGAAGCTTTCTTT. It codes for CASSPGGASGTEAFF.